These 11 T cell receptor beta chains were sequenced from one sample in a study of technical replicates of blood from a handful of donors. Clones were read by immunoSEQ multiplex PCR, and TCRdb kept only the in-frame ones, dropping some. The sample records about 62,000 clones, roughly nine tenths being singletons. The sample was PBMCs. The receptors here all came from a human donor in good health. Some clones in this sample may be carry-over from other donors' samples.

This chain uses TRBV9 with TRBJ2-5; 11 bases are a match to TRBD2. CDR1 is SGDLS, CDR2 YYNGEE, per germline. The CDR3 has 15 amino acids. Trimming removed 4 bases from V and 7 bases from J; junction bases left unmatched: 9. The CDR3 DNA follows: TGTGCCAGCAGCCTTAGCGGGGGGGCGGTTGGGACCCAGTACTTC. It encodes CASSLSGGAVGTQYF.

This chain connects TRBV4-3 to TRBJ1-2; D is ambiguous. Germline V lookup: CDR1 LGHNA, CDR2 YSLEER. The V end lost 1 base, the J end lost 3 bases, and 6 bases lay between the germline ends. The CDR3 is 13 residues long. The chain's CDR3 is CASSQGAYYGYTF. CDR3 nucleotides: TGCGCCAGCAGCCAAGGGGCGTACTATGGCTACACCTTC.

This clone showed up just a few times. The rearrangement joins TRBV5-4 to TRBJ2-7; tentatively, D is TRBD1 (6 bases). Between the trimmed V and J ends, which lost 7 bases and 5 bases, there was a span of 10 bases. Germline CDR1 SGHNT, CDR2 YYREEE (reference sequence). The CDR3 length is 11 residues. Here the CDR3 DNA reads TGTGCCAGCGGTAACAGGGACGAGCAGTACTTC. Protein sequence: CASGNRDEQYF.

The CDR3 DNA sequence: TGTGCCAGCGGGCAGGCGGGGGCAGAAGAGACCCAGTACTTC. The encoded protein is CASGQAGAEETQYF. The chain links TRBV6-1 to TRBJ2-5, with a weak D call TRBD2 (7 bases). The CDR3 loop spans 14 amino acids. Trimming shortened V by 8 bases and J by 3 bases, and 16 bases separated the two germline ends. The germline CDR1 and CDR2 sequences are MNHNS and SASEGT.

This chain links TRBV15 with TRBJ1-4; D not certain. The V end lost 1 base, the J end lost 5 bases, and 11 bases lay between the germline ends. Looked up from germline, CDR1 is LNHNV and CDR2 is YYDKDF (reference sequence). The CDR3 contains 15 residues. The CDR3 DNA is TGTGCCACCAGCAGAGTAAAGCAACCAAATGAAAAACTGTTTTTT. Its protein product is CATSRVKQPNEKLFF.

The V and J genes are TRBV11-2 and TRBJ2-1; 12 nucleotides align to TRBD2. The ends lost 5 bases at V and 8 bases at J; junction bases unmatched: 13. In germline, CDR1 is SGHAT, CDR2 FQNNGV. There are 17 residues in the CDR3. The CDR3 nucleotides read TGTGCCAGCAGCCCCGACAGACTAGCGGGAGCTGTGGATGAGCAGTTCTTC. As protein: CASSPDRLAGAVDEQFF. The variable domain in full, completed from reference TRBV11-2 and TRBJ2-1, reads EAGVAQSPRYKIIEKRQSVAFWCNPISGHATLYWYQQILGQGPKLLIQFQNNGVVDDSQLPKDRFSAERLKGVDSTLKIQPAKLEDSAVYLCASSPDRLAGAVDEQFFGPGTRLTVL.

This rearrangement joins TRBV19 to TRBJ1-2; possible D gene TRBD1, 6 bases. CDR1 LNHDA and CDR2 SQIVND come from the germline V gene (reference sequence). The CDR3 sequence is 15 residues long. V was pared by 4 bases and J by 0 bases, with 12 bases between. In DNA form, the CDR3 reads TGTGCCAGTAGTACATTGACAGGAGCTAACTATGGCTACACCTTC. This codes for CASSTLTGANYGYTF.

The CDR3 region has the DNA TGTGCCAGCAGCTTTGCGGGGAGCACAGATACGCAGTATTTT. This sequence encodes CASSFAGSTDTQYF. This chain uses TRBV5-4 with TRBJ2-3, with D maybe TRBD2 (6 bases). The germline V gene encodes CDR1 SGHNT and CDR2 YYREEE (reference sequence). This CDR3 has 14 amino acids. V was clipped by 2 bases and J by 0 bases, with 7 bases between them.

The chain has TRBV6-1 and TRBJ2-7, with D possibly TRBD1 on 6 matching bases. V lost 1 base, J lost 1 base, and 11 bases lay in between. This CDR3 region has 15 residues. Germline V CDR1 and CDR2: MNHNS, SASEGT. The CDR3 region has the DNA TGTGCCAGCAGTGAAGAACAGGGTTCTTCCTACGAGCAGTACTTC. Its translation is CASSEEQGSSYEQYF.

The CDR3 reads CASSLQGNQPQHF. The CDR3 nucleotides read TGTGCCAGCAGCTTACAGGGCAATCAGCCCCAGCATTTT. The V and J genes are TRBV7-6 and TRBJ1-5, with D uncertain. CDR1 and CDR2 (germline): SGHVS, FNYEAQ. This CDR3 is built from 13 residues. Trimming stripped 2 bases from V and 2 bases from J, with 4 bases between. Combining the CDR3 with reference TRBV7-6 and TRBJ1-5 gives the whole variable domain GAGVSQSPRYKVTKRGQDVALRCDPISGHVSLYWYRQALGQGPEFLTYFNYEAQQDKSGLPNDRFSAERPEGSISTLTIQRTEQRDSAMYRCASSLQGNQPQHFGDGTRLSIL.

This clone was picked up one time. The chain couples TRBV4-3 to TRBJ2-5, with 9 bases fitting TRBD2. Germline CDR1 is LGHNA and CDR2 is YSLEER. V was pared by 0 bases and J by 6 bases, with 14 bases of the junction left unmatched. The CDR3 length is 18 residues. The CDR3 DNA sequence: TGCGCCAGCAGCCAAGATGGGCGGGGGGGGCGAGCGGCACAGACCCAGTACTTC. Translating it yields CASSQDGRGGRAAQTQYF.